What follows are 17 T cell receptor beta chains derived from one specimen sequenced in a study of T-cell reconstitution after alpha-beta-depleted transplantation in children (dated by TCRdb to the mid-2010s). Library preparation used PCR. These reads were obtained on an Illumina HiSeq 2500. Molecular barcoding was employed in the preparation of TCR libraries, with unique molecular identifiers being used to normalize TCRbeta repertoire quantification. Using fastp at Q25 and MiXCR, TCRdb reprocessed the public reads and kept productive beta chains. Rows merge per CDR3 protein into single entries with the most common DNA and genes. The sample profile shows hundreds of thousands of distinct CDR3 sequences; over 9.5% of them were found once. The top ten constitute less than 5% of the sample. Specimen: PBMCs from the stem cell graft donor, collected from the stem cell graft. These receptors came from a human donor who donated a stem cell graft to a child with acute myeloid leukemia.

This clonotype was picked up many times. The rearrangement links TRBV7-2 to TRBJ2-5; 14 bases match TRBD2. The CDR3 is 17 residues long. Germline V CDR1 and CDR2: SGHTA, FQGNSA. J was trimmed by 4 bases and V by 0 bases; bases with no gene match: 4. The CDR3 spells CASSLAGTSGRLETQYF. The CDR3 DNA sequence: TGTGCCAGCAGCTTAGCGGGGACTAGCGGGAGATTAGAGACCCAGTACTTC.

At least ten counts were recorded for this clonotype. The gene calls are TRBV20-1 and TRBJ2-5; D unclear. The germline V gene has CDR1 DFQATT and CDR2 SNEGSKA (reference sequence). The CDR3 is made up of 10 amino acids. V lost 6 bases and J 3 bases, leaving 5 bases between the germline ends. The CDR3 sequence: CSAPKETQYF. CDR3 in DNA: TGCAGTGCACCGAAAGAGACCCAGTACTTC.

This clonotype occurred many times. Sequence at one end of the junction differs from germline and may be a read error. The V call is TRBV18, the J call TRBJ2-7; tentative D call: TRBD1 (5 bases). Germline V gives CDR1 KGHSH, CDR2 LQKENI. The CDR3 extends over 13 amino acids. The CDR3 protein is CASSPQGSYEQYF. Written as DNA, the CDR3 is TGCGCCAGCAGCCCCCAGGGAAGCTACGAGCAGTACTTC.

This clonotype was seen a handful of times. The chain carries TRBV12-3 or TRBV12-4 and TRBJ1-1; D is possibly TRBD1 (6 bases). The CDR3 runs 13 residues. V was clipped by 4 bases and J by 10 bases, with 16 bases between them. The CDR3 loop reads CASSYRGGQGAFF. For the CDR3, the DNA is TGTGCCAGCAGTTACCGAGGGGGTCAAGGAGCTTTCTTT.

This chain links TRBV5-1 with TRBJ2-1; TRBD2 agrees at 8 bases. Germline CDR1 and CDR2: SGHRS and YFSETQ. This CDR3 region has 15 residues. V shed 1 base and J 4 bases; nucleotides not matched to a gene: 4. CDR3 nucleotide sequence: TGCGCCAGCAGCTTGCCGACTAGCGTATACAATGAGCAGTTCTTC. This encodes CASSLPTSVYNEQFF.

This clonotype came up a few times. The rearrangement links TRBV29-1 to TRBJ2-7, with TRBD2 matching over 8 bases. The V segment lost 6 bases and the J segment 0 bases; nucleotides outside the gene matches: 7. The CDR3 loop spans 14 amino acids. Germline CDR1 is SQVTM and CDR2 is ANQGSEA. The CDR3 protein is CSVRERGSSYEQYF. The DNA of the CDR3 is TGCAGCGTCCGAGAGCGGGGGAGCTCCTACGAGCAGTACTTC.

The J gene is TRBJ2-1, the V gene TRBV11-3; TRBD1 aligns across 7 bases. J gave up 6 bases and V 4 bases, and 9 bases lay outside the gene matches. There are 15 residues in the CDR3. From germline, CDR1 is SGHNT and CDR2 YENEEA. In DNA form, the CDR3 reads TGTGCCAGCAGCTCCTACCCCGGGACAGTCAATGAGCAGTTCTTC. Translating gives CASSSYPGTVNEQFF.

The rearrangement links TRBV29-1 to TRBJ1-1, with TRBD1 as a possible D gene (5 bases). CDR1 SQVTM and CDR2 ANQGSEA come from the germline V gene. This CDR3 region has 14 residues. The CDR3 coding sequence is TGCACCCTCGGGGGGGGTTTTGGGAACACTGAAGCTTTCTTT. It is translated as CTLGGGFGNTEAFF.

This chain connects TRBV20-1 to TRBJ2-3; D uncertain. V was shortened by 1 base and J by 2 bases, with 13 bases between the two germline ends. The CDR3 has 15 residues. CDR1 and CDR2 (germline): DFQATT, SNEGSKA (reference sequence). In DNA form, the CDR3 reads TGCAGTGCTAGAGCAACTATTGGGTACACAGATACGCAGTATTTT. It specifies CSARATIGYTDTQYF.

Remarks on this clonotype: This could be a read error, since a much larger clone is one nucleotide away. The chain is built from TRBV25-1 and TRBJ2-2; TRBD2 aligns across 10 bases. Trimming took 5 bases from V and 5 from J; bases not matched to a gene: 8. CDR1 MGHDK and CDR2 SYGVNS come from the germline V gene. The CDR3 runs to 16 residues. For the CDR3, the DNA is TGTGCCAGCAGTAACGAGCGGGAGGGGTTAACCGGGGAGCTGTTTTTT. Protein: CASSNEREGLTGELFF.

J is TRBJ2-7 and V is TRBV10-3; TRBD1 is a possible D gene (5 bases). The CDR3 loop spans 15 amino acids. With 11 bases removed from V and 2 bases from J, the gap between germline ends came to 22 bases. Germline CDR1 and CDR2: ENHRY and SYGVKD. The CDR3 DNA is TGTGCCCCGACCTACAGGCAACCGGACCCCTACGAGCAGTACTTC. Protein product: CAPTYRQPDPYEQYF.

This sequence joins TRBV9 and TRBJ2-7; 11 bases agree with TRBD2. V dropped 2 bases and J dropped 6; count of bases not matched to a gene: 4. This CDR3 has 14 amino acids. CDR1 and CDR2 (germline): SGDLS, YYNGEE. Here the CDR3 reads CASSVSGREGEQYF. The CDR3 nucleotides read TGTGCCAGCAGCGTTAGCGGGAGGGAGGGCGAGCAGTACTTC. The full variable domain, with the rest looked up from reference TRBV9 and TRBJ2-7, is DSGVTQTPKHLITATGQRVTLRCSPRSGDLSVYWYQQSLDQGLQFLIQYYNGEERAKGNILERFSAQQFPDLHSELNLSSLELGDSALYFCASSVSGREGEQYFGPGTRLTVT.

The rearrangement links TRBV7-9 to TRBJ1-1; a weak D match, TRBD1 (5 bases). The CDR3 contains 16 residues. With 7 bases removed from V and 5 bases from J, the gap between germline ends came to 23 bases. Germline CDR1 is SEHNR and CDR2 is FQNEAQ (reference sequence). CDR3 DNA: TGTGCCAGCAACATTATGGGGCAGCCCGGGAGGACTGAAGCTTTCTTT. It yields the protein CASNIMGQPGRTEAFF.

This chain links TRBV24-1 with TRBJ1-5; D call uncertain. Germline-derived CDR1 and CDR2 are KGHDR and SFDVKD. The CDR3 totals 12 residues. Trimming removed 5 bases at V and 4 bases at J, with 5 bases between. The CDR3 reads CATSAQNQPQHF. CDR3 nucleotide sequence: TGTGCCACCAGTGCGCAGAATCAGCCCCAGCATTTT.

This clonotype was counted many times. The genes are TRBV7-2 and TRBJ2-7; 13 bases line up with TRBD2. Germline V lookup: CDR1 SGHTA, CDR2 FQGNSA. V shed 3 bases, J shed 2 bases, and the junction held 4 bases outside the gene matches. The CDR3 extends over 16 amino acids. The CDR3: CASSFGLAGVAYEQYF. The CDR3, as DNA: TGTGCCAGCAGCTTCGGACTAGCGGGAGTTGCCTACGAGCAGTACTTC.

This clonotype was picked up a small number of times. The rearrangement uses TRBV6-1 and TRBJ2-7; 8 bases line up with TRBD1. The CDR3 contains 14 residues. Trimming at V came to 7 bases and at J to 2 bases, leaving 7 bases not matched to a gene. CDR1 and CDR2 (germline): MNHNS, SASEGT. The CDR3 bases are TGTGCCAGCACTCGGACAGGGTTACCCTACGAGCAGTACTTC. Translated, it gives CASTRTGLPYEQYF.

The V and J genes are TRBV10-3 and TRBJ1-5; weak D call: TRBD1 (5 bases). The germline V gene has CDR1 ENHRY and CDR2 SYGVKD. V was pared by 3 bases and J by 7 bases, with 10 bases between. CDR3 length: 13 amino acids. CDR3 in amino acids: CAISDWGGQPQHF. The CDR3 DNA reads as TGTGCCATCAGTGACTGGGGCGGCCAGCCCCAGCATTTT.